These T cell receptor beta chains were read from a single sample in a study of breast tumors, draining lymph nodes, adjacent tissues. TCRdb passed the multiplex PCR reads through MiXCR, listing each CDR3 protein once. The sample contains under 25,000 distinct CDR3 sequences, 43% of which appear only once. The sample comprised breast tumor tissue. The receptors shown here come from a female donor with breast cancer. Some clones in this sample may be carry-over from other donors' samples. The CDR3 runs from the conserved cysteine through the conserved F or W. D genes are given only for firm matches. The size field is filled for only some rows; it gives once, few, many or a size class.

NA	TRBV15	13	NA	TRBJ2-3	TGTGCCACCAACAGAGATAGCACAGATGCGCAGTATTTT	CATNRDSTDAQYF
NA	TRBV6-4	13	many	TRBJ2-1	TGTGCCAGCAGTGACTCGAATCCTTCCGAGCAGTTCTTC	CASSDSNPSEQFF
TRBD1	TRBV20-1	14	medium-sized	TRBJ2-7	TGCAGTGCCACTAGACAGGGTCTCTCCTACGAGCAGTACTTC	CSATRQGLSYEQYF
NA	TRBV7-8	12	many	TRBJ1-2	TGTGCCAGCAGCTTAGACAGGGCTGGCTACACCTTC	CASSLDRAGYTF
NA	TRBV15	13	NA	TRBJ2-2	TGTGCCACCAGCAGAGAAAACGCCGGGGAGCTGTTTTTT	CATSRENAGELFF
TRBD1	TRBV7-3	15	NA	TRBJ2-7	TGTGCCAGCAGCTCCGACAGGGCGAGGACCTACGAGCAGTACTTC	CASSSDRARTYEQYF
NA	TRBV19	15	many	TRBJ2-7	TGTGCCAGTAGTCCCCGAGGTGGGAGAAACGGCGAGCAGTACTTC	CASSPRGGRNGEQYF
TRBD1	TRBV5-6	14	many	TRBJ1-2	TGTGCCAGCAGCTTTGGGACAGGGTATTGGGGCTACACCTTC	CASSFGTGYWGYTF
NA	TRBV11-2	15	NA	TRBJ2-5	TGTGCCAGCGGGGATTTATGGGGAGTAGGAGAGACCCAGTACTTC	CASGDLWGVGETQYF
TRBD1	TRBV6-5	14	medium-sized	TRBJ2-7	TGTGCCAGCAGGCGGGACAGGGGAACCTACGAGCAGTACTTC	CASRRDRGTYEQYF
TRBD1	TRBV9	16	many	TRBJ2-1	TGTGCCAGCAGCGTCAGCGGGACAGGGGATTACAATGAGCAGTTCTTC	CASSVSGTGDYNEQFF
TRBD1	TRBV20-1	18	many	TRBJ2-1	TGCAGTGCTAGAGGTGGGGGACAGGGGGCGGGAGGGCCCAATGAGCAGTTCTTC	CSARGGGQGAGGPNEQFF
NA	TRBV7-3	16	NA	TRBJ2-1	TGCGCCAGCAGCCAAGATTCAGACCGAGTGAGAAATGAGCAGTTCTTC	CASSQDSDRVRNEQFF
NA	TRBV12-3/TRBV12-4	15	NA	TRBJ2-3	TGTGCCAGCAGTTTCTATCGGACCGCCGGAGATACGCAGTATTTT	CASSFYRTAGDTQYF
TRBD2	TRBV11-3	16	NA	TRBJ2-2	TGTGCCAGCAGCTCCCGGACTAGCGGGAGAGTCGGGGAGCTGTTTTTT	CASSSRTSGRVGELFF
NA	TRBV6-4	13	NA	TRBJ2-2	TGTGCCAGCGGGACTCGTGACACCGGGGAGCTGTTTTTC	CASGTRDTGELFF
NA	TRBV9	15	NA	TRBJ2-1	TGTGCCAGCAGCGTATACCCCGGGGCGTACAATGAGCAGTTCTTC	CASSVYPGAYNEQFF
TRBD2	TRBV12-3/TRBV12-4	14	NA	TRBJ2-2	TGTGCCAGCATGGCGGGAGTGAACACCGGGGAGCTGTTTTTT	CASMAGVNTGELFF
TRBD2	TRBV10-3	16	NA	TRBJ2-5	TGTGCCGCCAGTGAGTCGAGGCGGGAGTCAGAGGAGACCCAGTACTTC	CAASESRRESEETQYF
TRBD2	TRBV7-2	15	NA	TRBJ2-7	TGTGCCAGCAGCTTATCTAGCGGGAGGGCCTACGAGCAGTACTTC	CASSLSSGRAYEQYF
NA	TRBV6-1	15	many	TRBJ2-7	TGTGCCAGCAGCCCGTTTACCCAACTCTCCTACGAGCAGTACTTC	CASSPFTQLSYEQYF